Listed below are T cell receptor beta chains from one sample, sequenced in a study of identical twins. In TCRdb, the 5' RACE reads were re-called with MiXCR into one record per CDR3 protein. This repertoire shows roughly 700,000 distinct CDR3 sequences, around 8.6% found once; its top ten account for around 0.98%. The data were also submitted as part of a second study, on yellow fever vaccine responses in identical twins.

Sample: PBMCs. The receptors come from a woman aged 18-29 years in good health. Each CDR3 is given with its conserved first and last residue. The order of the fields is V gene, J gene, CDR3 protein.

v_call: TRBV11-2; j_call: TRBJ2-7; cdr3_aa: CASNLAGDTYEQYF
v_call: TRBV9; j_call: TRBJ2-1; cdr3_aa: CASSVDGLEGLVIEQFF
v_call: TRBV5-4; j_call: TRBJ2-7; cdr3_aa: CASSLDHGTVFPEQYF
v_call: TRBV15; j_call: TRBJ2-5; cdr3_aa: CATSNSPATSPPETQYF
v_call: TRBV27; j_call: TRBJ2-7; cdr3_aa: CASSLTAFYEQYF
v_call: TRBV28; j_call: TRBJ2-2; cdr3_aa: CASSQDYSNTGELFF
v_call: TRBV6-1; j_call: TRBJ1-2; cdr3_aa: CASSPRGANYGYTF
v_call: TRBV7-2; j_call: TRBJ1-6; cdr3_aa: CASSVRPVADSPLHF
v_call: TRBV12-3/TRBV12-4; j_call: TRBJ2-7; cdr3_aa: CASSRTGSLYEQYF
v_call: TRBV12-3/TRBV12-4; j_call: TRBJ1-1; cdr3_aa: CASSSWRDTEAFF